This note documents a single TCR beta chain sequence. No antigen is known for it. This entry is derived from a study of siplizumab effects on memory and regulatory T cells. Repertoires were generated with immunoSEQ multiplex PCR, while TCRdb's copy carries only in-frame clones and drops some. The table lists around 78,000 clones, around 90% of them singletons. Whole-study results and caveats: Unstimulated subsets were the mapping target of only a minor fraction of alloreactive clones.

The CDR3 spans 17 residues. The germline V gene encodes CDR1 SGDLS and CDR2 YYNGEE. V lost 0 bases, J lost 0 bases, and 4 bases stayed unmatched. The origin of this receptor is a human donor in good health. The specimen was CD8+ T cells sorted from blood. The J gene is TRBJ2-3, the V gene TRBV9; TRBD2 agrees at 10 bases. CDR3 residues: CASSVARTSGSTDTQYF. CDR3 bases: TGTGCCAGCAGCGTAGCCAGGACTAGCGGTAGCACAGATACGCAGTATTTT.